These 23 T cell receptor beta chains were all obtained from the same sample, sequenced in a study of post-analysis software for immune sequencing data. Antigens of these TCRs are unknown. Included in the TCR beta cDNA libraries were unique molecular identifiers. MiXCR, applied by TCRdb to the PCR reads, yields one record per CDR3 protein. The top ten hold 12% of the sample, which has approximately 440,000 distinct CDR3 sequences, around 40% seen once. Broader study findings: Five or six TRBV segments were significantly more frequent in patients than in controls. TRBV5-6, TRBV5-1 and TRBV20-1 were among these segments.

Material for sequencing was blood. The receptors derive from a girl aged 10 to 17 with multiple sclerosis.

The V call is TRBV20-1, the J call TRBJ1-5; D is uncertain. The germline gives CDR1 DFQATT, CDR2 SNEGSKA (reference sequence). The CDR3 is 13 amino acids. V was pared by 4 bases and J by 0 bases, with 7 bases between. As DNA, the CDR3 is TGCAGTGCTATCTCGGATAGCAATCAGCCCCAGCATTTT. This gives the protein CSAISDSNQPQHF.

V and J are TRBV12-3 or TRBV12-4 and TRBJ1-5; 11 bases are a match to TRBD1. The CDR3 extends over 15 amino acids. The V and J ends lost 6 bases and 5 bases, in that order; junction bases with no gene match: 6. This chain's CDR3 is CASRTGTGGDQPQHF. The DNA for the CDR3 is TGTGCCAGCAGGACTGGGACAGGGGGAGATCAGCCCCAGCATTTT.

Details on this clonotype: An end of the junction does not agree with germline; a read error may underlie this. V gene TRBV12-3 or TRBV12-4 combines with J gene TRBJ1-1; D gene uncertain. The CDR3 consists of 13 residues. The CDR3 region has the DNA TGTGCCAGCGCCAGAGACACGAACGCTGAAGCTTTCTTT. Translating gives CASARDTNAEAFF.

The chain links TRBV10-2 to TRBJ1-5; 8 bases map to TRBD1. CDR1 is WSHSY, CDR2 SAAADI, per germline. V was pared by 0 bases and J by 3 bases, with 7 bases of the junction left unmatched. The CDR3 is 17 residues long. The CDR3 is CASSESIGQGNNQPQHF. CDR3 DNA sequence: TGCGCCAGCAGTGAGTCGATCGGACAGGGCAACAATCAGCCCCAGCATTTT.

The chain is built from TRBV9 and TRBJ2-4; 8 bases are a match to TRBD1. Looked up from germline, CDR1 is SGDLS and CDR2 is YYNGEE. There are 18 residues in the CDR3. The V segment lost 3 bases and the J segment 3 bases; nucleotides outside the gene matches: 14. Here the CDR3 DNA reads TGTGCCAGCAGCGCCCACTTGACAGGGGATCCGTTCAAAAACATTCAGTACTTC. This translates into CASSAHLTGDPFKNIQYF.

As to this clonotype: A read error may produce the germline difference seen at one junction end. This chain links TRBV18 with TRBJ2-5, with D perhaps given as TRBD1 or TRBD2 (6 bases each). Germline assignment: CDR1 KGHSH and CDR2 LQKENI. The CDR3 sequence is 14 residues long. In DNA form, the CDR3 reads TGTGCCAGCTCACCAGGAGGGGGAGGAGAGATCCAGTACTTC. This gives the protein CASSPGGGGEIQYF. The full variable domain, its missing parts supplied by reference TRBV18 and TRBJ2-5, is NAGVMQNPRHLVRRRGQEARLRCSPMKGHSHVYWYRQLPEEGLKFMVYLQKENIIDESGMPKERFSAEFPKEGPSILRIQQVVRGDSAAYFCASSPGGGGEIQYFGPGTRLLVL.

On this clonotype: At one end, the junction sequence differs from germline, possibly due to a read error. V gene TRBV3-1 combines with J gene TRBJ1-1, with D uncertain. Germline values: CDR1 LGHDT, CDR2 YNNKEL (reference sequence). The CDR3 spans 13 residues. The CDR3 region has the DNA TGTGCCAGCAGCTCCCTCGGATACACCGAAGCTTTCTTT. Its protein product is CASSSLGYTEAFF.

The rearrangement joins TRBV20-1 to TRBJ2-7; D gene ambiguous. The CDR3 sequence is 15 residues long. The germline V gene encodes CDR1 DFQATT and CDR2 SNEGSKA (reference sequence). V shed 3 bases and J shed 4 bases, with 19 bases lying between them. DNA for the CDR3: TGCAGTGCTAGTGAAGAGTTAGTACTTATATACGAGCAGTACTTC. Its translation: CSASEELVLIYEQYF.

The chain links TRBV12-3 or TRBV12-4 to TRBJ1-2; weak D call: TRBD1 (5 bases). The ends were cut back, 2 bases at V and 4 bases at J, with 11 bases in the middle. The CDR3 is 14 amino acids. CDR3 sequence reads: CASSLLRGGYGYTF. The CDR3 DNA reads TGTGCCAGCAGTTTATTGAGGGGCGGCTATGGCTACACCTTC.

The chain joins TRBV9 to TRBJ2-3; D ambiguous. This CDR3 is built from 14 residues. Trimming shortened V by 3 bases and J by 0 bases, and 8 bases separated the two germline ends. CDR1 is SGDLS and CDR2 is YYNGEE in the germline V gene. CDR3 bases: TGTGCCAGCAGCGAACTAATAAGCACAGATACGCAGTATTTT. Its protein product is CASSELISTDTQYF.

The chain has TRBV7-9 and TRBJ1-1; 7 bases agree with TRBD1. The CDR3 is made up of 13 amino acids. Per the germline V gene, CDR1 is SEHNR and CDR2 is FQNEAQ (reference sequence). The V gene end was trimmed by 5 bases and the J gene end by 10 bases; junction bases not matched to a gene: 10. CDR3 region: CASSITTGLRAFF. The CDR3 nucleotides are TGTGCCAGCAGCATAACGACAGGGCTCAGAGCTTTCTTT.

In its sample, this clonotype was seen a few times. The rearrangement joins TRBV12-3 or TRBV12-4 to TRBJ2-4; no clear D. The length of the CDR3 is 11 residues. V was shortened by 4 bases and J by 13 bases, with 11 bases between the two germline ends. DNA of the CDR3: TGTGCCAGCAGTTCGGCCACAAAGCAGTACTTC. Amino acids: CASSSATKQYF.

The genes are TRBV5-5 and TRBJ2-1; the match to TRBD1 covers 8 bases. This CDR3 contains 14 residues. Trimming cost V 3 bases and J 6 bases; bases outside gene matches: 5. Germline V gene data show CDR1 as SGHKS and CDR2 as YYEKEE (reference sequence). The CDR3 sequence: CASSWTGTGNEQFF. CDR3 nucleotides: TGTGCCAGCAGCTGGACAGGGACGGGCAATGAGCAGTTCTTC.

The chain recombines TRBV10-3 with TRBJ2-4; possible D gene TRBD1, 5 bases. Trimming stripped 0 bases from V and 13 bases from J, with 10 bases between. CDR1 and CDR2 (germline): ENHRY, SYGVKD. The CDR3 contains 12 residues. CDR3 amino acids: CAISESLKGQYF. CDR3 sequence (DNA): TGTGCCATCAGTGAGTCTTTAAAGGGGCAGTACTTC.

This clonotype appeared many times. The chain links TRBV27 to TRBJ2-7; TRBD2 is a possible D gene (5 bases). This CDR3 has 13 amino acids. Trimming left V 2 bases short and J 2 bases short, with 7 bases between. Germline V lookup: CDR1 MNHEY, CDR2 SMNVEV (reference sequence). The CDR3 region is CASSLRGTYEQYF. DNA for the CDR3: TGTGCCAGCAGTTTACGGGGTACCTACGAGCAGTACTTC.

The chain has TRBV6-4 and TRBJ2-1; weak D call: TRBD1 (6 bases). CDR3 length: 17 residues. Trimming left V 5 bases short and J 1 base short, with 18 bases between. Germline lookup yields CDR1 MRHNA and CDR2 SNTAGT. This CDR3 reads CASSPAEQGLSYNEQFF. CDR3 nucleotide sequence: TGTGCCAGCAGTCCGGCAGAACAGGGTCTATCCTACAATGAGCAGTTCTTC.

The rearrangement joins TRBV2 to TRBJ2-4; no definite D call. V lost 6 bases to trimming and J lost 2 bases, with 11 bases between them. The CDR3 contains 14 residues. CDR1 and CDR2 (germline): SNHLY, FYNNEI. The CDR3 loop is CASREVRSKNIQYF. In nucleotides, the CDR3 is TGTGCCAGCAGAGAGGTCCGCTCCAAAAACATTCAGTACTTC.

The rearrangement joins TRBV7-9 to TRBJ2-1; D gene unclear. The V end was cut by 8 bases, the J end by 10 bases, with 9 bases between. The CDR3 spans 10 residues. The germline CDR1 and CDR2 sequences are SEHNR and FQNEAQ (reference sequence). DNA for the CDR3: TGTGCCAGCTTAGCCTGGGAGCAGTTCTTC. It encodes CASLAWEQFF.

The chain has TRBV24-1 and TRBJ2-7; D is possibly TRBD1 (6 bases). Deletions cut 4 bases from V and 7 bases from J, with 10 bases between. Germline V CDR1 and CDR2: KGHDR, SFDVKD. The CDR3 consists of 12 residues. For the CDR3, the DNA is TGTGCCACCAGTGAGGATGACAGGGAGCAGTACTTC. It yields the protein CATSEDDREQYF.

The chain is built from TRBV21-1 and TRBJ2-1; the DNA was not used to check the table's D call, TRBD1. TRBV21-1 represents a pseudogene. The CDR3 covers 15 residues. The DNA of the CDR3 is TGTGCCAGCAGCAAAGGTCACGGGTCCTACAATGAGCAGTTCTTC. Its translation is CASSKGHGSYNEQFF.

The V and J genes are TRBV5-6 and TRBJ2-3, with D unclear. Trimming removed 5 bases from V and 4 bases from J, with 11 bases in between. The CDR3 is made up of 13 amino acids. Germline loops: CDR1 SGHDT, CDR2 YYEEEE. The CDR3 loop reads CASSQYRADTQYF. CDR3 DNA: TGTGCCAGCAGTCAATACCGGGCAGATACGCAGTATTTT.

V gene TRBV25-1 combines with J gene TRBJ1-1; D is ambiguous. The CDR3 covers 14 residues. From germline, CDR1 is MGHDK and CDR2 SYGVNS. V shed 6 bases and J shed 0 bases, with 11 bases lying between them. DNA of the CDR3: TGTGCCAGCAGAGACGCAGGAATGAACACTGAAGCTTTCTTT. It encodes CASRDAGMNTEAFF.

This chain uses TRBV3-1 with TRBJ2-5; a possible D gene is TRBD2 (5 bases). In germline, CDR1 is LGHDT, CDR2 YNNKEL (reference sequence). V was pared by 7 bases and J by 3 bases, with 12 bases between. The length of the CDR3 is 13 residues. Written as DNA, the CDR3 is TGTGCCAGCACCAGGATACTAGAAGAGACCCAGTACTTC. It translates to CASTRILEETQYF.